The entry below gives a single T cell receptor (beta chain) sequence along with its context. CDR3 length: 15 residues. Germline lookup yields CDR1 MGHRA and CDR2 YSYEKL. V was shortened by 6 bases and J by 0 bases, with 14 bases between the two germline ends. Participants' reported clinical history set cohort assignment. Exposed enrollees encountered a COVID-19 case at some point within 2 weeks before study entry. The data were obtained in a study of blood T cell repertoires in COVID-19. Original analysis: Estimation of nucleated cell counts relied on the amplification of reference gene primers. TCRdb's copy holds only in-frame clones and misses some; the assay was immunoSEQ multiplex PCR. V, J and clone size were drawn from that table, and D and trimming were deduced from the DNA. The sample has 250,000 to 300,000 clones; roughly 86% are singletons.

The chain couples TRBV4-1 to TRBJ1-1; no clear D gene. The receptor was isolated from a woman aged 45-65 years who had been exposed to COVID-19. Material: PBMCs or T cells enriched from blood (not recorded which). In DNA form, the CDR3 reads TGCGCCAGCAGGTCCGAGGCGGGAATGAACACTGAAGCTTTCTTT. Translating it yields CASRSEAGMNTEAFF.